Listed below are T cell receptor beta chains from one sample, sequenced in a study of control samples from healthy donors and cancer patients. The table came from immunoSEQ multiplex PCR; TCRdb's copy has only in-frame clones and leaves some out. The sample lists approximately 110,000 clones; roughly 80% were seen once. What was sequenced was blood. These receptors originate from a woman between 50 and 59 years old in good health. Both conserved end residues are part of each CDR3. Size is omitted from some rows. Given values are once, few, many or a class for expanded clones.

>TRBV5-1|-
CASKSGSLNTEAFF
>TRBV9|-
CASSVDEGRRETQYF
>TRBV11-3|-
CASSLQVGPPGANVLTF
>TRBV3-1/TRBV3-2|-
CASSQGRQLNYGYTF
>TRBV4-2|few
CASSPGTGMNTEAFF
>TRBV19|-
CASRTSGRARNEQFF
>TRBV19|-
CASSIPGLQETQYF
>TRBV11-3|-
CASSPLNRWDPTQETQYF
>TRBV5-5|-
CASSKATQGTEAFF
>TRBV14|-
CASSQVYEQYF
>TRBV29-1|-
CSILRGTDYNEQFF
>TRBV19|-
CASSVDRNQPQHF
>TRBV20-1|-
CSASFQETQYF
>TRBV9|-
CASSVGQGYGYTF
>TRBV5-5|-
CASSPRVIQGTGELFF
>TRBV5-1|-
CASSLPTVQETQYF
>TRBV19|-
CASSSLGGRTIRNQPQHF
>TRBV3-1/TRBV3-2|-
CASSPVWLFSDTQYF
>TRBV19|-
CASSEALRTSGRNNEQFF
>TRBV11-2|once
CVSSLPSGNTIYF
>TRBV15|-
CATSRVGGGASYNEQFF
>TRBV7-9|-
CASRPGLAGVTDTQYF
>TRBV7-2|once
CASSLALGTGLGYTF
>TRBV10-3|-
CAISETNTGELFF
>TRBV6-1|-
CASSEAPSGRANGGELFF
>TRBV2|-
CASRDGTSYNEQFF
>TRBV5-8|-
CASSFDRVTPNTGELFF
>TRBV19|-
CASSMNRDSEKLFF
>TRBV5-4|-
CASSPRNTDTQYF
>TRBV5-6|-
CASSGPTGSEKLFF
>TRBV5-1|-
CASSLVPGQGGHEQFF
>TRBV15|-
CATSRGGRNTGELFF
>TRBV18|-
CASSGQAGIGNQPQHF
>TRBV19|-
CASSIVNTEAFF
>TRBV11-3|-
CASSPITSGRHEQYF
>TRBV6-4|-
CASSTDREGTEAFF
>TRBV24-1|-
CATSETGSTDTQYF
>TRBV2|-
CASVADLSSYEQYF
>TRBV7-3|-
CASSLYASGVSYNEQFF
>TRBV19|-
CASSRQGGNYEQYF
>TRBV29-1|-
CSVEFLEGQPQHF
>TRBV7-3|few
CASSPAGEGETQYF
>TRBV6-4|-
CASSMESSGANVLTF
>TRBV6-2/TRBV6-3|-
CASSYDTANYGYTF
>TRBV7-9|few
CASSSGDGLNTEAFF